Presented here are 6 T cell receptor beta chains from one specimen sequenced in a study of T cells after yellow fever vaccination. One entry per CDR3 protein results from TCRdb running MiXCR on the 5' RACE reads. The sample lists 510,000 or so distinct CDR3 sequences; roughly 19% were seen once. Sequences were derived from PBMCs, sampled 15 days after the yellow fever booster vaccination. The receptors were gathered from a man aged 30 to 45 who received the YFV17D yellow fever vaccine.

This clonotype occurred a few times. The rearrangement joins TRBV7-2 to TRBJ2-1; 9 bases fit TRBD1. Germline V gives CDR1 SGHTA, CDR2 FQGNSA. V was pared by 5 bases and J by 4 bases, with 6 bases of the junction left unmatched. This CDR3 spans 15 amino acids. The CDR3 sequence: CASSRQGGGYNEQFF. In DNA, the CDR3 is TGTGCCAGCAGCCGACAGGGGGGAGGGTACAATGAGCAGTTCTTC.

The chain has TRBV12-3 or TRBV12-4 and TRBJ2-7; D is possibly TRBD2 (6 bases). Trimming shortened V by 3 bases and J by 4 bases, and 13 bases separated the two germline ends. The CDR3 contains 14 residues. This chain's CDR3 is CASSFGTGLYEQYF. The DNA of the CDR3 is TGTGCCAGCAGTTTCGGGACTGGCTTATACGAGCAGTACTTC.

This clonotype was picked up a small number of times. The chain employs TRBV6-2 or TRBV6-3 and TRBJ2-7; no firm D call. This CDR3 contains 11 residues. V gave up 4 bases and J gave up 7 bases, with 8 bases separating them. Germline CDR1 MNHEY, CDR2 SVGEGT. The CDR3, as DNA: TGTGCCAGCAGTTGGGGATGGGAGCAGTACTTC. Residues: CASSWGWEQYF.

The chain joins TRBV6-2 or TRBV6-3 to TRBJ1-2; no clear D gene. The germline V gene has CDR1 MNHEY and CDR2 SVGEGT. The V gene lost 4 bases and the J gene lost 4 bases, with 16 bases spanning the gap. CDR3 length: 15 residues. CDR3 protein: CASSSPDGPLYGYTF. CDR3 DNA: TGTGCCAGCAGTTCCCCGGACGGACCCCTCTATGGCTACACCTTC.

This clonotype was detected only a few times. This chain joins TRBV11-1 and TRBJ2-1; D not certain. This CDR3 has 19 amino acids. Germline CDR1 and CDR2: SGHAT and FQDESV (reference sequence). Deletions cut 5 bases from V and 2 bases from J, with 25 bases between. CDR3 in DNA: TGTGCCAGCAGCCCTAATGCCAGAACTTATTTCTTGACCTACAATGAGCAGTTCTTC. Its translation is CASSPNARTYFLTYNEQFF. The full variable domain, completed using reference TRBV11-1 and TRBJ2-1, is EAEVAQSPRYKITEKSQAVAFWCDPISGHATLYWYRQILGQGPELLVQFQDESVVDDSQLPKDRFSAERLKGVDSTLKIQPAELGDSAMYLCASSPNARTYFLTYNEQFFGPGTRLTVL.

V is TRBV12-3 or TRBV12-4 and J is TRBJ2-3, with 7 bases aligning to TRBD2. Germline trimming cut 5 bases from V and 1 base from J; bases unmatched to any gene: 9. The length of the CDR3 is 16 residues. CDR3 sequence (DNA): TGTGCCAGCAGTGCCTGGGGGACTATCGGCACAGATACGCAGTATTTT. This encodes CASSAWGTIGTDTQYF.